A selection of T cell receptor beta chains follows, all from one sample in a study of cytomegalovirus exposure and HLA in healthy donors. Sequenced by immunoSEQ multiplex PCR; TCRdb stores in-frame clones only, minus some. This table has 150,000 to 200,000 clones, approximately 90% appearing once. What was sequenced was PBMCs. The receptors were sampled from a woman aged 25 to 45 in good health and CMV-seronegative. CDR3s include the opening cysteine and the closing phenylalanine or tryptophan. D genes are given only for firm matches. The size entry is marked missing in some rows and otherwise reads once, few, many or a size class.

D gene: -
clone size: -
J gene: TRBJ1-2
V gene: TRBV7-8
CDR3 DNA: TGTGCCAGCAGCTTAGGTGACAGGTTATATGGCTACACCTTC
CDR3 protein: CASSLGDRLYGYTF

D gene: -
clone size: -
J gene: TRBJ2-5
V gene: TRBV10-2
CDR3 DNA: TGCGCCAGCAGTGGACAAGACCAAGAGACCCAGTACTTC
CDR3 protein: CASSGQDQETQYF

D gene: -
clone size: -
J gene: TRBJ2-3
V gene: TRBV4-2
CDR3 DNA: TGTGCCAGCAGCCAAGAATCAGATAGCACAGATACGCAGTATTTT
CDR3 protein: CASSQESDSTDTQYF

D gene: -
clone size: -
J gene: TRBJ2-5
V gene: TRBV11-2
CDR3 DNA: TGTGCCAGCCTGGGGGGAACACAAGAGACCCAGTACTTC
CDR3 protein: CASLGGTQETQYF

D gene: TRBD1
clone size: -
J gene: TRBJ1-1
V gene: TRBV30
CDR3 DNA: TGTGCCTGGAACCGCAGGGGGCTAAGGAACACTGAAGCTTTCTTT
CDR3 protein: CAWNRRGLRNTEAFF

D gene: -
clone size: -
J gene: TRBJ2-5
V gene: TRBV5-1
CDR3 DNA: TGCGCCAGCAGCTTGTCTATACAAGAGACCCAGTACTTC
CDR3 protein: CASSLSIQETQYF

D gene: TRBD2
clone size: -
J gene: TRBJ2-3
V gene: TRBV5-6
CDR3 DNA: TGTGCCAGCAGCCCGGGACTAGCGGGGGTACCGACAGATACGCAGTATTTT
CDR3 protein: CASSPGLAGVPTDTQYF

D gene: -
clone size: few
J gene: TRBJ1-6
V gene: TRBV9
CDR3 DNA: TGTGCCAGCAGCGAACGGGGACTGGGCGATTCACCCCTCCACTTT
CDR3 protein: CASSERGLGDSPLHF

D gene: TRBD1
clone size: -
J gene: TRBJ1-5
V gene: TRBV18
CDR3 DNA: TGTGCCAGCTCCTTCGGGACAGGGCTTAGCAATCAGCCCCAGCATTTT
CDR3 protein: CASSFGTGLSNQPQHF

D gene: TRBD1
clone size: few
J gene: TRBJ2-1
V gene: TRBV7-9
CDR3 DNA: TGTGCCAGCAGCCACCGTAGGGACAGGGAGTTTGATGAGCAGTTCTTC
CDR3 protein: CASSHRRDREFDEQFF

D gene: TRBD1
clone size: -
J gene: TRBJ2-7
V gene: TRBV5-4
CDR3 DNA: TGTGCCAGCAGCTCCTGGACAGGAAACTTACCCTACGAGCAGTACTTC
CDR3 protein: CASSSWTGNLPYEQYF

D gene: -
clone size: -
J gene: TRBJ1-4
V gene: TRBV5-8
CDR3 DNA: TGTGCCAGCAGAAGCAGAGGGTCAACTAATGAAAAACTGTTTTTT
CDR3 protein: CASRSRGSTNEKLFF

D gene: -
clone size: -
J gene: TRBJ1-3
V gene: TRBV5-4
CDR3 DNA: TGTGCCAGCAGCTTGGAACGGGACTCTGGAAACACCATATATTTT
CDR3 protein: CASSLERDSGNTIYF

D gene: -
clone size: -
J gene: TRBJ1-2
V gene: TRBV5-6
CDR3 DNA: TGTGCCAGCAGCTTCGGACCACAGGATACCTATGGCTACACCTTC
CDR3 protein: CASSFGPQDTYGYTF

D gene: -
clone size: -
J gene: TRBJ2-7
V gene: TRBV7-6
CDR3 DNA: TGTGCCAGCAGCTTAGGCCCACCGGGACTCCCAGGGAAGCAGTACTTC
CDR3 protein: CASSLGPPGLPGKQYF

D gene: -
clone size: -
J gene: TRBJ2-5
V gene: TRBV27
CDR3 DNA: TGTGCCAGCAGCCACGAATCTACCGGGGAGACCCAGTACTTC
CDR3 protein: CASSHESTGETQYF

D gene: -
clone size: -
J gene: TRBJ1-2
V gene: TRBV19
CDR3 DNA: TGTGCCAGTAGTATCTCAGGGTCGGGCTATGGCTACACCTTC
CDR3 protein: CASSISGSGYGYTF

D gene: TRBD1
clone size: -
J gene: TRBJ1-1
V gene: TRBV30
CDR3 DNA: TGTGCCTGGAGAAAGCACGGGACAGGATACACTGAAGCTTTCTTT
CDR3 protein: CAWRKHGTGYTEAFF

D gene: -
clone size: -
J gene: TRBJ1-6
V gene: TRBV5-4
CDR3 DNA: TGTGCCAGCAGCTTAGACTTGAATTCACCCCTCCACTTT
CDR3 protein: CASSLDLNSPLHF

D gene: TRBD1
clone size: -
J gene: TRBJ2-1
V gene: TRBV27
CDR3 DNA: TGTGCCAGCAGTATGACAGGGGGCGCAAACAATGAGCAGTTCTTC
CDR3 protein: CASSMTGGANNEQFF

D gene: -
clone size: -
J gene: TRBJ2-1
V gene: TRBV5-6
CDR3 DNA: TGTGCCAGCAGCTTGGTGTTTCGCGGGGTCGCCTCCTACAATGAGCAGTTCTTC
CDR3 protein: CASSLVFRGVASYNEQFF

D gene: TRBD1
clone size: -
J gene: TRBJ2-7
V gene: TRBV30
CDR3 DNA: TGTGCCTGGAGTACTTCCGGACAGGGCTACGAGCAGTACTTC
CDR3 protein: CAWSTSGQGYEQYF

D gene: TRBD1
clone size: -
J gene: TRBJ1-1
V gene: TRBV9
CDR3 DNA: TGTGCCAGCAGCCCAGGGGGAATGGGGGGTATAGAAGCTTTCTTT
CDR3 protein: CASSPGGMGGIEAFF

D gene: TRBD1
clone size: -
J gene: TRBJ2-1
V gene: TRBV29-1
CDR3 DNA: TGCAGCGTTGAGGGACAGGGCTTATACAATGAGCAGTTCTTC
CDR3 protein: CSVEGQGLYNEQFF

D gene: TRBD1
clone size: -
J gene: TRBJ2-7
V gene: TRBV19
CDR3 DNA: TGTGCCAGTAGTATATACGGGACAGGGAACTACGAGCAGTACTTC
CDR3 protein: CASSIYGTGNYEQYF

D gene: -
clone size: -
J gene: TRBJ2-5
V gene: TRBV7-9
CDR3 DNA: TGTGCCAGCAGCTCAGACGACAGTCTTAGGGAGACCCAGTACTTC
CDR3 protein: CASSSDDSLRETQYF

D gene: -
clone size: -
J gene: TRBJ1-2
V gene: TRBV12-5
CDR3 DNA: TGTGCTAGTGGTTTGTATCTAGGGGGTGGCTACACCTTC
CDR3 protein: CASGLYLGGGYTF

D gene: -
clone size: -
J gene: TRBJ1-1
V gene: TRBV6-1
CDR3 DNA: TGTGCCAGCATCGAAGGGAGGGGCCTGAACACTGAAGCTTTCTTT
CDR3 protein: CASIEGRGLNTEAFF

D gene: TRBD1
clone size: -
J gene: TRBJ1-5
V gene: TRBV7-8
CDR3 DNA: TGTGCCAGCAGCCCCCTCGCCACAGGGGGTCAGCCCCAGCATTTT
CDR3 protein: CASSPLATGGQPQHF

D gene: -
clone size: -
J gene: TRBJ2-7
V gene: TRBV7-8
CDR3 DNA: TGTGCCAGCGGAAACGGGGTGGGCTCCTACGAGCAGTACTTC
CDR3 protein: CASGNGVGSYEQYF

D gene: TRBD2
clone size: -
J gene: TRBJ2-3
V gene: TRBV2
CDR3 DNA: TGTGCCAGCAGCCCCGGACTAGCGGGGGGCACAGATACGCAGTATTTT
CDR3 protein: CASSPGLAGGTDTQYF

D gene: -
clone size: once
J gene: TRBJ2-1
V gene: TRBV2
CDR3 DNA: TGTGCCAGCAGTGAGCCAGGGGAGGGATACAATGAGCAGTTCTTC
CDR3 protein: CASSEPGEGYNEQFF

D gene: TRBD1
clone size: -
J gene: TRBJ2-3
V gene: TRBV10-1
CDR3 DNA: TGCGCCAGCAGCCTGAGCCGGGACAGGGGGCGGCCAGATACGCAGTATTTT
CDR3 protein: CASSLSRDRGRPDTQYF

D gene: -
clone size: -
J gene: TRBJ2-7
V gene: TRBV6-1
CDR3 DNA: TGTGCCAGCAGTGAAGCGGCCGGGATAATCTACGAGCAGTACTTC
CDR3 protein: CASSEAAGIIYEQYF

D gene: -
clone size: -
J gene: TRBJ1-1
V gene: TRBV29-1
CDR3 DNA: TGCAGCGTCGGAGGTCGGTTGCTGGGTGAAGCTTTCTTT
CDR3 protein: CSVGGRLLGEAFF

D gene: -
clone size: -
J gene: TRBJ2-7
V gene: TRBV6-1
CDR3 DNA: TGTGCCAGCCGCCCCATCTACAGGAGCTCCTACGAGCAGTACTTC
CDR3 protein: CASRPIYRSSYEQYF

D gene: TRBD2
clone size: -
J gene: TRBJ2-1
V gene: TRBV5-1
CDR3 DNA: TGCGCCAGCAGCCCGGGACTAGCGGGGGGGCGGCACTACAATGAGCAGTTCTTC
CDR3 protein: CASSPGLAGGRHYNEQFF

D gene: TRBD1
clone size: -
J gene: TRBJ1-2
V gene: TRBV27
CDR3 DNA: TGTGCCAGCAGCCCGACAGGGGCTAACTATGGCTACACCTTC
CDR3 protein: CASSPTGANYGYTF

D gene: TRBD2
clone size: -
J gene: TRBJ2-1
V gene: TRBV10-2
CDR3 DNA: TGCGCCAGCAGGGAAGATAGCGGGGGGAATGAGCAGTTCTTC
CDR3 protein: CASREDSGGNEQFF

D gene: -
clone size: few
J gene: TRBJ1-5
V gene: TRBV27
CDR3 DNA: TGTGCCAGCAGACCATACAGGGACAATCAGCCCCAGCATTTT
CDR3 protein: CASRPYRDNQPQHF